This T cell receptor beta chain appears in the sequencing data of a study of CD8 T cells in ankylosing spondylitis. The CDR3 runs to 15 residues. TCRdb passed the 5' RACE reads through MiXCR, listing each CDR3 protein once. The sample contains 37,000 or so distinct CDR3 sequences, approximately 15% of which appear only once. Whole-study results and caveats: CD8+ by phenotype, disease-linked clones were relatively rare in peripheral blood.

A word on this clonotype: Its antigen is unknown.

The receptor comes from a male donor with ankylosing spondylitis or in good health (not recorded which). The rearrangement joins TRBV1 to TRBJ1-1; TRBD1, the table's D call, was not compared with the DNA. TRBV1 is a documented pseudogene. The source material was blood. This chain's CDR3 is CTSSRNRGRFTEAFF. The CDR3 DNA reads TGCACCAGCAGCCGGAACAGGGGAAGATTCACTGAAGCTTTCTTT.